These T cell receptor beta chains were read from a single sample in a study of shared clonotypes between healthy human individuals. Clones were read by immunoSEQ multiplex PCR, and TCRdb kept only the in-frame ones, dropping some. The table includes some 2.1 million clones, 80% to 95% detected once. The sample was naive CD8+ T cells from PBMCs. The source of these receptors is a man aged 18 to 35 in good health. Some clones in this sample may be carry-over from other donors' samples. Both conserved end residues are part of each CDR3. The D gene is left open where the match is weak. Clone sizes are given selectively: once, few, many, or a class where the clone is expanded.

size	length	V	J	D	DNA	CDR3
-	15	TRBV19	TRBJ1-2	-	TGTGCCAGTATAGGGCTTGAGGACTCGGACACCGGCTACACCTTC	CASIGLEDSDTGYTF
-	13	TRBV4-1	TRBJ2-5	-	TGCGCCAGCAGCCAAGATATTAGTCTAGAGCAGTACTTC	CASSQDISLEQYF
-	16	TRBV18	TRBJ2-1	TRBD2	TGTGCCAGCTCACCACGTCGGGGGGGGACCTACAATGAGCAGTTCTTC	CASSPRRGGTYNEQFF
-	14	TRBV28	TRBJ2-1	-	TGTGCCAGCAGTTCGTACGGTCCCTACAATGAGCAGTTCTTC	CASSSYGPYNEQFF
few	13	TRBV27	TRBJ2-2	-	TGTGCCAGCAGTTTATCAAGAACCGGGGAGCTGTTTTTT	CASSLSRTGELFF
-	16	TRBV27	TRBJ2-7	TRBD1	TGTGCCAGCAGTTTATCGAGGGGGACAGGGTCCTACGAGCAGTACTTC	CASSLSRGTGSYEQYF
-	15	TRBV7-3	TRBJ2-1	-	TGTGCCAGCAGCTTTGGCGGAGAGGGATTTCATGAGCAGTTCTTC	CASSFGGEGFHEQFF
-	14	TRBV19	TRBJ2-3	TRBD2	TGTGCCAGCTCGACTAGCGGGAGCACAGATACGCAGTATTTT	CASSTSGSTDTQYF
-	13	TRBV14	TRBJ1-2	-	TGTGCCAGCAGCCCGGGACTCAACTATGGCTACACCTTC	CASSPGLNYGYTF
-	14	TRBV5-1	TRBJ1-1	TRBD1	TGCGCCAGCAGCAAGGACAGGGAAGACACTGAAGCTTTCTTT	CASSKDREDTEAFF
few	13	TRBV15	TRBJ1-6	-	TGTGCCACCAGCAAAAGTGATAATTCACCCCTCCACTTT	CATSKSDNSPLHF
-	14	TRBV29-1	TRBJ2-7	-	TGCAGCGTTGAATCCACTATGCGACCCTACGAGCAGTACTTC	CSVESTMRPYEQYF
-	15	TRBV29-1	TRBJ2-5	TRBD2	TGCAGCGTTGACCCGGGACTAGCGGTTGAAGAGACCCAGTACTTC	CSVDPGLAVEETQYF
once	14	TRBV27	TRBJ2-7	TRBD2	TGTGCCAGCAAATTCCTAGCGGGAGGCAGCGAGCAGTACTTC	CASKFLAGGSEQYF
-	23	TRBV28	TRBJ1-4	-	TGTGCCAGCAGTTTTGACTCCGTATGGAAAGGCACACTCAACCATTTAACTAATGAAAAACTGTTTTTT	CASSFDSVWKGTLNHLTNEKLFF
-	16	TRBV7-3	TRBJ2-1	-	TGTGCCAGCAGCCCTCGTCCCGGGAGTAAGCTCTATGAGCAGTTCTTC	CASSPRPGSKLYEQFF
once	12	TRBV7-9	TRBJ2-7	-	TGTGCCAGCAAGGGGTTATCCTACGAGCAGTACTTC	CASKGLSYEQYF
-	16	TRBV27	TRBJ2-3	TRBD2	TGTGCCAGCAGCCCCCCCTGGGGAGGGCCCGAAGATACGCAGTATTTT	CASSPPWGGPEDTQYF
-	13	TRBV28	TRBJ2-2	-	TGTGCCAGTACCGGGTTGCCCACCGGGGAGCTGTTTTTT	CASTGLPTGELFF
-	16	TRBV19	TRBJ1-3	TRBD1	TGTGCCAGTAGCCTTCAACAGGGGATGGCTGGAAACACCATATATTTT	CASSLQQGMAGNTIYF
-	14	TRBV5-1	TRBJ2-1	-	TGCGCCAGCAGCCCCGGGGGCGGGAGCAATGAGCAGTTCTTC	CASSPGGGSNEQFF
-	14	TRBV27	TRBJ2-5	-	TGTGCCAGCAGTTTCGACTGGTCCCAAGAGACCCAGTACTTC	CASSFDWSQETQYF
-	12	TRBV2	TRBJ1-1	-	TGTGCCAGCAAGGTAGGGAGCACTGAAGCTTTCTTT	CASKVGSTEAFF
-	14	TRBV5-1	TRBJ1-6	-	TGCGCCAGCAGCCCAGGAGGGGCAAATTCACCCCTCCACTTT	CASSPGGANSPLHF
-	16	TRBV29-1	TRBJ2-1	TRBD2	TGCAGCGTTGAGGGACTAGCGGGAGGGCCGAGGAATGAGCAGTTCTTC	CSVEGLAGGPRNEQFF
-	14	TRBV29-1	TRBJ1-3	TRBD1	TGCAGCGCTCGGGACAGGGGATCTGGAAACACCATATATTTT	CSARDRGSGNTIYF
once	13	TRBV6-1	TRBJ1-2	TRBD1	TGTGCCACTCTAACTGGGACAGGGAATGGCTACACCTTC	CATLTGTGNGYTF
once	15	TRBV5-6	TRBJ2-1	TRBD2	TGTGCCAGCAGCGCGGGACTAGCGGCCTTCAATGAGCAGTTCTTC	CASSAGLAAFNEQFF
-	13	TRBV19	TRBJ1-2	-	TGTGCCAGTAGCGGCTGGGACACTGGCGGCTACACCTTC	CASSGWDTGGYTF
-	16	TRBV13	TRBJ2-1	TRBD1	TGTGCCAGCAGCCTATGGACAGGGGGCGCCTACAATGAGCAGTTCTTC	CASSLWTGGAYNEQFF
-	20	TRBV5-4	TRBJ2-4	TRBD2	TGTGCCAGCAGCCAGGACATATCGGGAGGGCCAGGGCTACTCGAAAACATTCAGTACTTC	CASSQDISGGPGLLENIQYF
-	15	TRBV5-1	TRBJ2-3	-	TGCGCCAGCAGCTCCGCGGGATTCTCCACAGATACGCAGTATTTT	CASSSAGFSTDTQYF
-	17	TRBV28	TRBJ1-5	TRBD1	TGTGCCAGCAGCCTACGCGGGACAGATTATAGCAATCAGCCCCAGCATTTT	CASSLRGTDYSNQPQHF
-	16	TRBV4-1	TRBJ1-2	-	TGCGCCAGCAGCCATGACGGCATATCCCCAAACTATGGCTACACCTTC	CASSHDGISPNYGYTF
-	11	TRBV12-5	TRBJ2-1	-	TGTGCTAGTGGTCCTGGCAATGAGCAGTTCTTC	CASGPGNEQFF
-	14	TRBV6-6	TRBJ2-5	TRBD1	TGTGCCAGCAGTTACTTGCCAGGGGGAGAGACCCAGTACTTC	CASSYLPGGETQYF
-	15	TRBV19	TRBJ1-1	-	TGTGCCAGTAGTATAGTAACAGGGCGCGGCACTGAAGCTTTCTTT	CASSIVTGRGTEAFF
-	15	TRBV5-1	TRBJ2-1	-	TGCGCCAGCAGCTTGTTAGGCCCGGGATCTAATGAGCAGTTCTTC	CASSLLGPGSNEQFF
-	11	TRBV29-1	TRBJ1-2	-	TGCAGCGCAGACCTAGAAGATGGCTACACCTTC	CSADLEDGYTF
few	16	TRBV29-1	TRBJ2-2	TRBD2	TGCAGCGTTGAAGACACTAGCGGGAGCGGAACCGGGGAGCTGTTTTTT	CSVEDTSGSGTGELFF